The T cell receptor beta chain described here comes from a study of blood T cell repertoires in COVID-19. As for the study in general: PBMCs, B-cell-depleted T cells, or T cells provided the cDNA or gDNA that made up the material.

This CDR3 is built from 13 residues. Trimming removed 2 bases at V and 3 bases at J, with 5 bases between. The germline V gene encodes CDR1 LNHDA and CDR2 SQIVND (reference sequence). TCRdb keeps only in-frame clones here, not all; method: immunoSEQ multiplex PCR. The sample carries 200,000 to 300,000 clones, 91% recorded once. The sequence was collected from a person aged 18 to 35 with COVID-19, enrolled during active disease. Sequenced: peripheral blood. The chain has TRBV19 and TRBJ2-1; unclear D gene. The chain's CDR3 is CASSITFYNEQFF. CDR3 DNA sequence: TGTGCCAGTAGTATAACTTTCTACAATGAGCAGTTCTTC.